This T cell receptor beta chain was captured by sequencing in a study of blood T cell repertoires in COVID-19. Study at large: T cells, B-cell-depleted T cells, or PBMCs supplied cDNA or gDNA.

Participant reports of clinical history set cohort assignment. No more than 2 weeks before study entry, exposed participants had met a case of COVID-19. The CDR3 sequence is 14 residues long. Trimming stripped 8 bases from V and 2 bases from J, with 17 bases between. Germline V CDR1 and CDR2: GTSNPN, SVGIG (reference sequence). Per the authors' pipeline: Reference gene primer amplification yielded estimated nucleated cell counts. Data came from immunoSEQ multiplex PCR; TCRdb stores just in-frame clones and leaves some out. From that table come the V and J calls and clone size; the DNA was used to work out D and trimming. Among more than 150,000 clones listed, 80% were seen once.

V and J are TRBV30 and TRBJ2-3; D is perhaps TRBD1 (8 bases). This sequence was found in a man between 60 and 75 years old who had been exposed to COVID-19. Sequenced: PBMCs or T cells enriched from blood (not recorded which). DNA for the CDR3: TGTGCCGGCCACAGGGGGGGCAACACAGATACGCAGTATTTT. It yields the protein CAGHRGGNTDTQYF.